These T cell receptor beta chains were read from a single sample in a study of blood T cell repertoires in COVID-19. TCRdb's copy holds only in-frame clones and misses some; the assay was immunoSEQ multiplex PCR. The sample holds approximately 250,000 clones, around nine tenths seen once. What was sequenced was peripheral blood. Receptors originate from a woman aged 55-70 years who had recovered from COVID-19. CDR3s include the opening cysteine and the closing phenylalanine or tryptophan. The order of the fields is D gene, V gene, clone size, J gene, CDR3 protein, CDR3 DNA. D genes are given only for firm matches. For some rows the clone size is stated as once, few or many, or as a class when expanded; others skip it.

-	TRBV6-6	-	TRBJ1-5	CASSSPPANQPQHF	TGTGCCAGCAGTTCGCCCCCAGCGAATCAGCCCCAGCATTTT
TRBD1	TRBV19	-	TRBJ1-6	CASSIGGTGARGPLHF	TGTGCCAGTAGTATAGGAGGGACAGGGGCCCGCGGGCCCCTCCACTTT
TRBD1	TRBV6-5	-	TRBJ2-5	CASSRDSQETQYF	TGTGCCAGCAGCCGGGACAGCCAAGAGACCCAGTACTTC
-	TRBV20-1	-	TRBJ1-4	CSAPGWEGTFF	TGCAGTGCTCCCGGATGGGAGGGGACGTTTTTT
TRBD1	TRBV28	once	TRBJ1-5	CATSGDRAYGSNQPQHF	TGTGCCACCTCTGGGGACAGGGCCTATGGAAGCAATCAGCCCCAGCATTTT
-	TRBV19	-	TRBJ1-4	CASSIQTSKTSNEKLFF	TGTGCCAGTAGTATCCAGACAAGCAAAACCTCTAATGAAAAACTGTTTTTT
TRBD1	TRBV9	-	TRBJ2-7	CASSPRDRGFEQYF	TGTGCCAGCAGCCCTCGGGACAGGGGTTTCGAGCAGTACTTC
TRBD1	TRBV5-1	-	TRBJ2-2	CASSQTGTGGTGELFF	TGCGCCAGCAGCCAGACCGGGACAGGGGGCACCGGGGAGCTGTTTTTT
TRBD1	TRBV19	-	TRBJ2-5	CASSLTGAAETQYF	TGTGCCAGTAGCCTGACAGGGGCGGCAGAGACCCAGTACTTC
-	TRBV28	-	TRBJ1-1	CASSLPRGSLNTEAFF	TGTGCCAGCAGTCTACCGAGGGGGTCGCTGAACACTGAAGCTTTCTTT
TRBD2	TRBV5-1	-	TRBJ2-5	CASSLVGLDLETQYF	TGCGCCAGCAGCTTGGTTGGACTAGATCTCGAGACCCAGTACTTC
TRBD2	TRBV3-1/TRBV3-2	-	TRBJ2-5	CASSNSGGATETQYF	TGTGCCAGCAGCAATAGCGGGGGGGCGACAGAGACCCAGTACTTC